These 21 T cell receptor beta chains came from one sample sequenced in a study of regulatory T cells in long-lasting Graves disease. In building TCR beta libraries, iRepertoire HTBI primers were used together with Arm-PCR of CDR3 regions. A single record per CDR3 protein comes from TCRdb applying MiXCR to the multiplex PCR reads. The table shows more than 300,000 distinct CDR3 sequences, with under 20% occurring only once. Sample time point: newly diagnosed GD, antithyroid drugs for less than 3 months. From PBMCs, RNA was extracted and then used to make the TCR library. This sample also appeared in a second study, on T cells in Graves' hyperthyroidism and ophthalmopathy.

The specimen comprised peripheral blood mononuclear cells (PBMCs), sampled at new diagnosis, from a patient treated with antithyroid drugs. The receptors were gathered from a woman younger than 30 with Graves disease.

This clonotype was detected many times. This sequence joins TRBV27 and TRBJ1-5, with D possibly TRBD1 on 6 matching bases. The V end was cut by 5 bases, the J end by 4 bases, with 15 bases between. The germline CDR1 and CDR2 sequences are MNHEY and SMNVEV (reference sequence). The CDR3 consists of 15 residues. The CDR3 loop is CASSPSQGRNQPQHF. In DNA, the CDR3 is TGTGCCAGCAGTCCCTCCCAGGGGCGAAATCAGCCCCAGCATTTT.

This clonotype was detected a few times. This may come from a read error, since a much larger clone is one base off. The CDR3 does not end in the conserved phenylalanine or tryptophan, so this is likely a read error. The chain joins TRBV7-9 to TRBJ2-7, with D maybe TRBD1 (5 bases). V was clipped by 0 bases and J by 5 bases, with 5 bases between them. The CDR3 runs 12 residues. Germline V gives CDR1 SEHNR, CDR2 FQNEAQ (reference sequence). The CDR3 reads CASSLARDEQYS. In DNA form, the CDR3 reads TGTGCCAGCAGCTTAGCCAGGGACGAGCAGTACTCC.

This clonotype was seen a handful of times. This chain connects TRBV2 to TRBJ2-3; TRBD1 might be the D (5 bases). Germline-derived CDR1 and CDR2 are SNHLY and FYNNEI. The CDR3 is 14 residues long. V lost 10 bases and J lost 0, with 14 bases in between. In DNA form, the CDR3 reads TGTGCCACTATGGGGCCAGGAAGCACAGATACGCAGTATTTT. Its translation is CATMGPGSTDTQYF.

With regard to this clonotype: This may arise from a read error, as a much more abundant clone is one base away. Likely a read error: the CDR3 ends without its conserved phenylalanine or tryptophan. The V and J genes are TRBV2 and TRBJ2-6; D is unresolved. V was pared by 3 bases and J by 0 bases, with 9 bases between. This CDR3 region has 16 residues. Germline V gives CDR1 SNHLY, CDR2 FYNNEI. CDR3 sequence: CASSDLGLSGANVLTS. For the CDR3, the DNA is TGTGCCAGCAGTGACTTGGGCCTCTCTGGGGCCAACGTCCTGACTTCC.

This clonotype was detected many times. The chain links TRBV4-1 to TRBJ2-7; D unclear. V was cut by 5 bases and J by 2 bases, with 16 bases left in between. This CDR3 region has 15 residues. Germline-derived CDR1 and CDR2 are MGHRA and YSYEKL. This chain's CDR3 is CASSENWAGPYEQYF. CDR3 nucleotides: TGCGCCAGCAGCGAAAACTGGGCAGGCCCCTACGAGCAGTACTTC.

This clonotype was found a few times. This chain uses TRBV12-3 or TRBV12-4 with TRBJ2-2, with D perhaps TRBD1 (6 bases). V was clipped by 4 bases and J by 7 bases, with 13 bases between them. The CDR3 is 14 amino acids. The CDR3 loop is CASSYRVKGGELFF. The CDR3 region has the DNA TGTGCCAGCAGTTACAGGGTTAAAGGCGGGGAGCTGTTTTTT.

This clonotype was counted a few times. The rearrangement uses TRBV4-1 and TRBJ2-5; D is undetermined. The CDR3 is 13 residues long. Deletions cut 0 bases from V and 1 base from J, with 3 bases between. Looked up from germline, CDR1 is MGHRA and CDR2 is YSYEKL. The CDR3 sequence: CASSQDFQETQYF. The CDR3 DNA reads as TGCGCCAGCAGCCAAGATTTCCAAGAGACCCAGTACTTC.

This clonotype was observed many times. J is TRBJ2-3 and V is TRBV7-9, with D uncertain. The CDR3 is 15 residues long. V was trimmed by 1 base and J by 1 base, leaving 9 bases between them. Per germline, CDR1 SEHNR and CDR2 FQNEAQ (reference sequence). In DNA, the CDR3 is TGTGCCAGCAGCTTAGAAGGGTTGGGCACAGATACGCAGTATTTT. Protein product: CASSLEGLGTDTQYF.

This clonotype was seen only a few times. The J gene is TRBJ1-2, the V gene TRBV25-1; TRBD1 agrees at 9 bases. The CDR3 length is 15 residues. Germline values: CDR1 MGHDK, CDR2 SYGVNS. Trimming removed 2 bases from V and 2 bases from J; junction bases left unmatched: 3. The CDR3 DNA reads as TGTGCCAGCAGTGAACGGACAGGGGACAACTATGGCTACACCTTC. This encodes CASSERTGDNYGYTF.

This clonotype occurred many times. The V gene is TRBV28, the J gene TRBJ2-4; 8 bases match TRBD1. This CDR3 has 14 amino acids. The junction had 9 bases not matched to a gene; V was cut back by 10 bases and J by 4 bases. Germline CDR1 reads MDHEN; CDR2 reads SYDVKM. CDR3 DNA: TGTGCCATCTCCCTCAGGGGGCGGAAAAACATTCAGTACTTC. It yields the protein CAISLRGRKNIQYF.

This clonotype was picked up many times. The chain uses TRBV28 and TRBJ2-7, with a weak D call TRBD2 (6 bases). The CDR3 totals 15 residues. Looked up from germline, CDR1 is MDHEN and CDR2 is SYDVKM. Trimming shortened V by 5 bases and J by 2 bases, and 16 bases separated the two germline ends. As DNA, the CDR3 is TGTGCCAGCAGTGACGCCCGGGACTGGGCCTACGAGCAGTACTTC. This sequence encodes CASSDARDWAYEQYF.

This clonotype was seen a handful of times. The rearrangement uses TRBV6-2 or TRBV6-3 and TRBJ1-2; 11 nucleotides align to TRBD1. Trimming took 5 bases from V and 7 from J; bases not matched to a gene: 3. The CDR3 is 13 residues long. Germline assignment: CDR1 MNHEY and CDR2 SVGEGT. The CDR3 is CASSGQGAFGYTF. CDR3 DNA sequence: TGTGCCAGCAGTGGACAGGGGGCCTTTGGCTACACCTTC.

This clonotype was counted a few times. The V and J genes are TRBV20-1 and TRBJ1-1, with no clear D. The germline gives CDR1 DFQATT, CDR2 SNEGSKA (reference sequence). The CDR3 sequence is 14 residues long. Deletions cut 3 bases from V and 1 base from J, with 12 bases between. The CDR3 spells CSASSGRSNTEAFF. The CDR3 DNA follows: TGCAGTGCTAGTTCAGGCAGATCGAACACTGAAGCTTTCTTT.

This clonotype was picked up a small number of times. The chain employs TRBV20-1 and TRBJ2-4, with TRBD1 matching over 9 bases. CDR1 and CDR2 from the germline V gene are DFQATT and SNEGSKA (reference sequence). With 0 bases clipped from V and 5 bases from J, the junction kept 17 bases outside the gene matches. There are 19 residues in the CDR3. The CDR3 DNA follows: TGCAGTGCTAGAGATTGGAAGCGACAGGGGGGGGGAGGGGAAAACATTCAGTACTTC. Translation gives CSARDWKRQGGGGENIQYF.

For this clonotype: A far larger clone is just one base off, so this is likely a read error. The CDR3 ends on some other residue instead of the conserved phenylalanine or tryptophan, so this is likely a read error. The chain combines TRBV2 with TRBJ2-3; the D is unclear. The DNA end favors TRBJ1-1, so the J call may be wrong. Germline loops: CDR1 SNHLY, CDR2 FYNNEI. The length of the CDR3 is 13 residues. CDR3 in DNA: TGTGCCAGCAGTTTAGGTGGGGTAACTGAAGCTTTCCTT. It codes for CASSLGGVTEAFL.

The chain links TRBV30 to TRBJ1-1, with D possibly TRBD1 on 5 matching bases. In germline, CDR1 is GTSNPN, CDR2 SVGIG (reference sequence). The CDR3 has 14 amino acids. Deletions cut 4 bases from V and 4 bases from J, with 16 bases between. The CDR3 is CAWTGDAWSTEAFF. CDR3 sequence (DNA): TGTGCCTGGACGGGGGACGCTTGGAGCACTGAAGCTTTCTTT.

This clonotype was seen ten or more times. The chain carries TRBV6-1 and TRBJ1-4, with 7 bases lining up with TRBD1. This CDR3 is built from 15 residues. V trimming: 5 bases; J trimming: 3 bases; junction bases outside the gene matches: 6. Germline CDR1 and CDR2: MNHNS and SASEGT. CDR3 nucleotides: TGTGCCAGCAGTATACAGGGGTTGCCTAATGAAAAACTGTTTTTT. Protein sequence: CASSIQGLPNEKLFF.

The V gene is TRBV18, the J gene TRBJ2-1; 16 positions match TRBD2. CDR1 and CDR2 from the germline V gene are KGHSH and LQKENI. This CDR3 has 16 amino acids. V shed 8 bases, J shed 5 bases, and the junction held 6 bases outside the gene matches. The CDR3 region has the DNA TGTGCCAGCGCGGGACTAGCGGGGGGGCTTAACAATGAGCAGTTCTTC. Its protein product is CASAGLAGGLNNEQFF.

Only a few counts were recorded for this clonotype. CDR3 nucleotide sequence: TGTGCCAGCAAGAAAGATAGCGGTTACAATGAGCAGTTCTTC. This gives the protein CASKKDSGYNEQFF. V usage is TRBV6-2 or TRBV6-3 and J usage is TRBJ2-1; perhaps TRBD2 as D (6 bases). Germline V CDR1 and CDR2: MNHEY, SVGEGT. CDR3 length equals 14 residues. The germline V and J ends were trimmed by 7 bases and 4 bases, with 14 bases remaining between them.

This chain uses TRBV20-1 with TRBJ2-2; tentative D call: TRBD2 (5 bases). This CDR3 contains 13 residues. Trimming shortened V by 7 bases and J by 3 bases, and 12 bases separated the two germline ends. Germline V gives CDR1 DFQATT, CDR2 SNEGSKA (reference sequence). The CDR3 protein is CSGTPHYTGELFF. CDR3 DNA: TGCAGTGGGACTCCCCATTACACCGGGGAGCTGTTTTTT.

This clonotype has only a few counts. The chain is built from TRBV19 and TRBJ2-7, with 9 bases that match TRBD1. CDR1 is LNHDA and CDR2 is SQIVND in the germline V gene (reference sequence). The CDR3 covers 15 residues. V shed 4 bases, J shed 5 bases, and the junction held 9 bases outside the gene matches. In DNA form, the CDR3 reads TGTGCCAGTAGTAATCACCGGGACAGGGCCAACGAGCAGTACTTC. Residues: CASSNHRDRANEQYF.